A single sample is the source of the 16 T cell receptor beta chains below, sequenced in a study of cytomegalovirus exposure and HLA in healthy donors. Primers for the PCR totalled 60 Vbeta and 13 Jbeta. The data were produced by immunoSEQ multiplex PCR, yet TCRdb's version contains in-frame clones alone and is incomplete. The data show approximately 150,000 clones, around 80% seen once. What was sequenced was PBMCs. These receptors were collected from a man aged 35-49 years in good health and CMV-seronegative.

The V gene is TRBV28, the J gene TRBJ1-2, with D unresolved. Germline-derived CDR1 and CDR2 are MDHEN and SYDVKM. This CDR3 contains 12 residues. Trimming removed 8 bases at V and 3 bases at J, with 10 bases between. CDR3 sequence reads: CASLREDYGYTF. Here the CDR3 DNA reads TGTGCCAGCTTAAGGGAGGACTATGGCTACACCTTC.

V usage is TRBV9 and J usage is TRBJ2-3, with TRBD2 identical over 9 bases. V lost 4 bases and J lost 2; bases outside the gene matches: 5. Germline V gene data show CDR1 as SGDLS and CDR2 as YYNGEE. CDR3 length equals 15 residues. The CDR3 nucleotides read TGTGCCAGCAGCACCCGACTAGCGGACACAGATACGCAGTATTTT. It is translated as CASSTRLADTDTQYF.

This chain uses TRBV5-4 with TRBJ2-3, with TRBD2 as a possible D gene (6 bases). Germline CDR1 reads SGHNT; CDR2 reads YYREEE (reference sequence). Trimming took 4 bases from V and 2 from J, leaving 14 bases between them. The CDR3 has 15 amino acids. The CDR3, as DNA: TGTGCCAGCAGCCCGGGGGTAGAGAACACAGATACGCAGTATTTT. This gives the protein CASSPGVENTDTQYF.

This chain links TRBV18 with TRBJ2-2; D not resolved. The length of the CDR3 is 15 residues. The V and J ends lost 3 bases and 3 bases respectively, with 11 bases between them. The germline V gene encodes CDR1 KGHSH and CDR2 LQKENI. The CDR3 sequence is CASSPTTSDTGELFF. DNA for the CDR3: TGTGCCAGCTCACCCACGACAAGTGACACCGGGGAGCTGTTTTTT.

The sample holds one count of this clone. The rearrangement uses TRBV2 and TRBJ2-3; D may be TRBD1 (6 bases). The ends were cut back, 5 bases at V and 2 bases at J, with 14 bases in the middle. CDR1 and CDR2 (germline): SNHLY, FYNNEI. The CDR3 covers 15 residues. The CDR3 is CASSSMDSYTDTQYF. CDR3 sequence (DNA): TGTGCCAGCAGTTCCATGGACAGCTACACAGATACGCAGTATTTT. The full variable domain, in which reference TRBV2 and TRBJ2-3 provide the parts outside the CDR3, is EPEVTQTPSHQVTQMGQEVILRCVPISNHLYFYWYRQILGQKVEFLVSFYNNEISEKSEIFDDQFSVERPDGSNFTLKIRSTKLEDSAMYFCASSSMDSYTDTQYFGPGTRLTVL.

The V call is TRBV27, the J call TRBJ2-5, with TRBD2 matching 10 bases. The length of the CDR3 is 15 residues. Trimming removed 6 bases from V and 5 bases from J; junction bases left unmatched: 9. Germline V gene sequence: CDR1 MNHEY, CDR2 SMNVEV (reference sequence). CDR3 amino acids: CASSPTGLAMETQYF. DNA of the CDR3: TGTGCCAGCAGCCCAACGGGACTAGCGATGGAGACCCAGTACTTC.

This clone turned up a few times. The same CDR3 can be traced to other DNA sequences in this sample. The chain has TRBV6-6 and TRBJ2-5, with 12 bases lining up with TRBD2. The J segment lost 3 bases and the V segment lost 3 bases, leaving 2 bases of the junction unmatched. The V gene's germline CDR1 is MNHNY and CDR2 SVGAGI (reference sequence). The CDR3 runs 15 residues. The CDR3 loop is CASSYSSGREETQYF. The CDR3 DNA follows: TGTGCCAGCAGTTATTCTAGCGGGAGGGAAGAGACCCAGTACTTC.

The J gene is TRBJ1-5, the V gene TRBV11-2, with unresolved D. Germline V CDR1 and CDR2: SGHAT, FQNNGV. The CDR3 covers 12 residues. V was pared by 1 base and J by 6 bases, with 4 bases between. CDR3 DNA: TGTGCCAGCAGCTTAGGCGGTCAGCCCCAGCATTTT. As protein: CASSLGGQPQHF.

This chain connects TRBV28 to TRBJ1-1; D ambiguous. Trimming cost V 7 bases and J 10 bases, with 16 bases left between them. The CDR3 loop spans 12 amino acids. Germline-derived CDR1 and CDR2 are MDHEN and SYDVKM. The CDR3 loop is CASNLPRQRAFF. CDR3 bases: TGTGCCAGCAACCTCCCCCGACAAAGAGCTTTCTTT.

The rearrangement joins TRBV20-1 to TRBJ1-1; D is undetermined. Trimming removed 5 bases at V and 3 bases at J, with 7 bases between. CDR3 length equals 11 residues. Germline V gene data show CDR1 as DFQATT and CDR2 as SNEGSKA (reference sequence). Here the CDR3 DNA reads TGCAGTGCTCTCCGGGACACTGAAGCTTTCTTT. Protein product: CSALRDTEAFF.

The rearrangement links TRBV27 to TRBJ2-7; TRBD2 matches at 8 bases. Germline V lookup: CDR1 MNHEY, CDR2 SMNVEV (reference sequence). The CDR3 is 16 amino acids. Losses at the gene ends were 5 bases for V and 6 bases for J; bases not matched to a gene: 15. CDR3 nucleotide sequence: TGTGCCAGCAGTATAATTGACGGGACTAGGCTTCCCGAGCAGTACTTC. It specifies CASSIIDGTRLPEQYF.

The chain is built from TRBV11-2 and TRBJ2-1, with 12 positions matching TRBD2. The CDR3 has 15 amino acids. CDR1 SGHAT and CDR2 FQNNGV come from the germline V gene. V dropped 3 bases and J dropped 8; count of bases not matched to a gene: 5. The CDR3 sequence is CASSFGTSGFYEQFF. CDR3 in DNA: TGTGCCAGCAGCTTCGGGACTAGCGGGTTTTATGAGCAGTTCTTC.

V gene TRBV11-2 combines with J gene TRBJ2-3; 11 nucleotides match TRBD2. CDR1 SGHAT and CDR2 FQNNGV come from the germline V gene. The CDR3 contains 15 residues. J was trimmed by 2 bases and V by 3 bases; bases with no gene match: 1. CDR3 sequence reads: CASSFSGRDTDTQYF. CDR3 nucleotide sequence: TGTGCCAGCAGCTTTAGCGGGAGGGACACAGATACGCAGTATTTT.

This clone was seen once. The gene calls are TRBV19 and TRBJ2-1; 7 bases fit TRBD2. The J segment lost 7 bases and the V segment lost 5 bases, leaving 8 bases of the junction unmatched. Germline V gives CDR1 LNHDA, CDR2 SQIVND (reference sequence). The CDR3 spans 14 residues. The CDR3, as DNA: TGTGCCAGTAGTTTTAAGACTAGCAAGAATGAGCAGTTCTTC. This gives the protein CASSFKTSKNEQFF. Full variable domain (missing parts from reference TRBV19 and TRBJ2-1): DGGITQSPKYLFRKEGQNVTLSCEQNLNHDAMYWYRQDPGQGLRLIYYSQIVNDFQKGDIAEGYSVSREKKESFPLTVTSAQKNPTAFYLCASSFKTSKNEQFFGPGTRLTVL.

The chain links TRBV11-2 to TRBJ1-4; D remains ambiguous. The ends were cut back, 5 bases at V and 8 bases at J, with 12 bases in the middle. Germline V gene lookup returns CDR1 SGHAT and CDR2 FQNNGV. The CDR3 contains 13 residues. CDR3 residues: CASSLGWAEKLFF. CDR3 nucleotide sequence: TGTGCCAGCAGCCTCGGATGGGCCGAAAAACTGTTTTTT.

The chain joins TRBV7-8 to TRBJ2-7; 9 bases are a match to TRBD1. CDR3 length: 14 amino acids. Germline V gives CDR1 SGHVS, CDR2 FQNEAQ. J lost 6 bases, V lost 4 bases, and 7 bases had no gene match. CDR3 DNA sequence: TGTGCCAGCAGCTGGGACAGGGCTATTCCCGAGCAGTACTTC. Translated, it gives CASSWDRAIPEQYF.